One and the same sample provided the 3 T cell receptor beta chains below, sequenced in a study of tumor-infiltrating lymphocytes in primary liver carcinoma. Germline DNA was also extracted, with blood RNA taken from unsorted whole blood. Production of TCR beta cDNA used around 500 ng total RNA together with a constant-region primer. A slightly modified ARM-PCR protocol with three nested multiplex PCR rounds produced these TCR beta libraries. In the first two PCR rounds, TRBV1-TRBV30 forward primers were paired with a C-beta reverse primer, and each round lasted about 9 cycles. TCRdb re-called the multiplex PCR reads through MiXCR, storing one row per CDR3 protein. The table has 320,000 or so distinct CDR3 sequences, about 60% seen once; the top ten hold around 9.5%. Sequencing used peripheral blood. The receptors stem from a man in his forties with primary liver carcinoma and hepatitis B virus infection.

This clonotype occurred many times. This sequence joins TRBV6-2 or TRBV6-3 and TRBJ2-7; possibly TRBD1 or TRBD2 for D (5 bases each). Between the trimmed V and J ends, which lost 7 bases and 6 bases, there was a span of 19 bases. CDR3 length equals 14 residues. Germline V lookup: CDR1 MNHEY, CDR2 SVGEGT. CDR3 sequence: CASTPRGLRVEQYF. The CDR3 nucleotides are TGTGCCAGCACCCCACGCGGACTCAGGGTCGAGCAGTACTTC.

The J gene is TRBJ2-5, the V gene TRBV12-3 or TRBV12-4; TRBD2 is a possible D gene (5 bases). CDR3 length equals 11 residues. V was cut by 7 bases and J by 6 bases, with 9 bases left in between. The CDR3 loop reads CASNRGKTQYF. CDR3 nucleotides: TGTGCCAGCAATCGGGGAAAGACCCAGTACTTC.

On this clonotype itself: As the CDR3 is not closed by the conserved phenylalanine or tryptophan, this likely results from a read error. This chain links TRBV12-3 or TRBV12-4 with TRBJ2-7; D ambiguous. This CDR3 region has 14 residues. The V and J ends lost 1 base and 0 bases respectively, with 7 bases between them. The CDR3 region is CASSLVGSSYEQYS. In DNA form, the CDR3 reads TGTGCCAGCAGTTTAGTGGGATCCTCCTACGAGCAGTACTCC.